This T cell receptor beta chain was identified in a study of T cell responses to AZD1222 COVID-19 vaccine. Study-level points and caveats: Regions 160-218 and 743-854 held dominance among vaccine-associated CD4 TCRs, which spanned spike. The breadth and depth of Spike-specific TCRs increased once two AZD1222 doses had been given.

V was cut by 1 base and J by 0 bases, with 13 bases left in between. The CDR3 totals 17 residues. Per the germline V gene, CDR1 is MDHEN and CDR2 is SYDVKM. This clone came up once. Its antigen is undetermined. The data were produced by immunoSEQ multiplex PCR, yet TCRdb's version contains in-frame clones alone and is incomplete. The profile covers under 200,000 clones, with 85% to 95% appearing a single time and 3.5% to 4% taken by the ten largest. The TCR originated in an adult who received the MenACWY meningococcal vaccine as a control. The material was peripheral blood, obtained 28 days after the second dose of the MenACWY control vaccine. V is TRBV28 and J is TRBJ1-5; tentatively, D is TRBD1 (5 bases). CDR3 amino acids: CASSLSMPGGSNQPQHF. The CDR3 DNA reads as TGTGCCAGCAGTTTATCGATGCCTGGGGGTAGCAATCAGCCCCAGCATTTT. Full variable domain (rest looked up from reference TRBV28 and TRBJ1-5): DVKVTQSSRYLVKRTGEKVFLECVQDMDHENMFWYRQDPGLGLRLIYFSYDVKMKEKGDIPEGYSVSREKKERFSLILESASTNQTSMYLCASSLSMPGGSNQPQHFGDGTRLSIL.